The sequence of this T cell receptor (beta chain) was determined in a study of cytotoxic CD8 clonotypes in ibrutinib-treated CLL. Study-level points and caveats: Public clonotypes occurred uncommonly; on treatment, they contracted or remained stable. Clonality was higher at baseline than in age-matched healthy donors and tracked circulating CD8+ T-cell counts. Sustained-remission patients were sampled at different times than progressing patients were.

Germline V lookup: CDR1 MGHRA, CDR2 YSYEKL. The CDR3 extends over 15 amino acids. Trimming removed 1 base from V and 3 bases from J; junction bases left unmatched: 5. On this clone: As yet, its antigen is unknown.

This table comes from immunoSEQ multiplex PCR, and its TCRdb copy is limited to in-frame clones, with some not included. The sample shows around 60,000 clones, approximately 57% of them seen only once. This TCR was sampled from a human donor with chronic lymphocytic leukemia. This sample comprised PBMCs, obtained after 12 months of ibrutinib treatment. The chain links TRBV4-1 to TRBJ1-1, with 7 bases that match TRBD1. In DNA, the CDR3 is TGCGCCAGCAGCCAAGTCCCGGGACAGCACACTGAAGCTTTCTTT. Its protein product is CASSQVPGQHTEAFF.